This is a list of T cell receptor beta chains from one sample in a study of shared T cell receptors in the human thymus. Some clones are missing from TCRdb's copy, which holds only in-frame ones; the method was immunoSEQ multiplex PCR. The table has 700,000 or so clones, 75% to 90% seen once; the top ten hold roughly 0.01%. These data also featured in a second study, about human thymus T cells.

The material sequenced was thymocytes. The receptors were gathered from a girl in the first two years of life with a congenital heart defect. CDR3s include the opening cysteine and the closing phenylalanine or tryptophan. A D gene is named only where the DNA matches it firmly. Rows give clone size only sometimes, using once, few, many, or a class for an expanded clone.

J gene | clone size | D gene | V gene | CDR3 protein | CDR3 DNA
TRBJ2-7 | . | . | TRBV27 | CASSLRPRGATSYEQYF | TGTGCCAGCAGTTTAAGACCCAGGGGTGCAACCTCCTACGAGCAGTACTTC
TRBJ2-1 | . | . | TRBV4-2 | CASSQESGVYNEQFF | TGTGCCAGCAGCCAAGAGTCAGGGGTGTACAATGAGCAGTTCTTC
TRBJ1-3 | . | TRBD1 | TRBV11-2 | CATPGQGDTIYF | TGTGCCACCCCGGGACAGGGAGACACCATATATTTT
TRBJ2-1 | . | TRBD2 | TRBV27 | CASSLTRTSGDYNEQFF | TGTGCCAGCAGTTTAACGAGGACTAGCGGAGACTACAATGAGCAGTTCTTC
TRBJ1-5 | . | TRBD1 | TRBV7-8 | CASSLGFKGQGANQPQHF | TGTGCCAGCAGCTTAGGGTTTAAGGGACAGGGGGCAAATCAGCCCCAGCATTTT
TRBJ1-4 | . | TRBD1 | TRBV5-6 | CASSPDRGPNEKLFF | TGTGCCAGCAGCCCGGACAGGGGGCCGAATGAAAAACTGTTTTTT
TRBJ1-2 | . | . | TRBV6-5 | CASSYSYRAHPYGYTF | TGTGCCAGCAGTTACTCATACAGGGCCCATCCCTATGGCTACACCTTC
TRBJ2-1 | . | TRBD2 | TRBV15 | CATSRDWRTSVGNEQFF | TGTGCCACCAGCAGAGATTGGCGGACTAGCGTCGGCAATGAGCAGTTCTTC
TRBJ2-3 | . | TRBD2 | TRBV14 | CASSQDRRGDPASTDTQYF | TGTGCCAGCAGCCAAGATAGGCGGGGGGATCCCGCTAGCACAGATACGCAGTATTTT
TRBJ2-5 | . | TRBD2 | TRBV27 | CASSYSGGIKETQYF | TGTGCCAGCAGTTACAGCGGGGGGATAAAAGAGACCCAGTACTTC
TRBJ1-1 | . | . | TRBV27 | CASSLYGRGNTEAFF | TGTGCCAGCAGTTTATACGGGAGGGGGAACACTGAAGCTTTCTTT
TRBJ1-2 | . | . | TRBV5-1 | CASKPSGRKQNGYTF | TGCGCCAGCAAACCGTCTGGGAGAAAGCAAAATGGCTACACCTTC
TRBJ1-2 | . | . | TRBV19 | CASSTSGIPSYGYTF | TGTGCCAGTAGTACCTCGGGGATACCATCCTATGGCTACACCTTC
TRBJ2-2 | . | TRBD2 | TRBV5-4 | CASRKAGGYNTGELFF | TGTGCCAGCAGAAAAGCGGGGGGGTACAACACCGGGGAGCTGTTTTTT
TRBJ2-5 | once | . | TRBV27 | CASSLQVDSAQETQYF | TGTGCCAGCAGTTTACAGGTCGACAGCGCCCAAGAGACCCAGTACTTC
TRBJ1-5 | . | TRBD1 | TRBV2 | CASKIGVGQIAPQHF | TGTGCCAGCAAGATCGGGGTGGGACAGATCGCGCCCCAGCATTTT
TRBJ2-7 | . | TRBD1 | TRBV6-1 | CARDRGHEQYF | TGTGCCAGGGACAGGGGCCACGAGCAGTACTTC
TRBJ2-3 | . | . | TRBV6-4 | CASSDSFDIRTDTQYF | TGTGCCAGCAGTGACTCGTTTGACATTCGCACAGATACGCAGTATTTT
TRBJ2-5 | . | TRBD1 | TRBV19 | CASSAAGTGLETQYF | TGTGCCAGTAGTGCCGCCGGGACAGGGTTAGAGACCCAGTACTTC
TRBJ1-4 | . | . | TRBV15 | CATSGSSGNEKLFF | TGTGCCACCAGCGGCTCGTCGGGGAATGAAAAACTGTTTTTT
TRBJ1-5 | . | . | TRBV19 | CASSFEIQPQHF | TGTGCCAGTAGTTTTGAGATTCAGCCCCAGCATTTT
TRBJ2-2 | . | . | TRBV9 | CASSVGPSLGIYTGELFF | TGTGCCAGCAGCGTAGGCCCCTCGCTCGGGATCTACACCGGGGAGCTGTTTTTT
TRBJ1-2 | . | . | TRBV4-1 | CASSPTSGRAVDGYTF | TGCGCCAGCAGCCCAACGTCGGGGAGGGCCGTGGATGGCTACACCTTC
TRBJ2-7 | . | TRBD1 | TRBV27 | CASSTTDRDSSYEQYF | TGTGCCAGCAGTACGACCGACAGGGACAGTTCCTACGAGCAGTACTTC
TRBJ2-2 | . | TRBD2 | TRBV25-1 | CASSSAGETGELFF | TGTGCCAGCAGCTCGGCGGGGGAGACCGGGGAGCTGTTTTTT
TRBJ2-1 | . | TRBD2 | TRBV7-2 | CASSSSGGAHHEQFF | TGTGCCAGCAGCTCAAGCGGGGGCGCTCACCATGAGCAGTTCTTC
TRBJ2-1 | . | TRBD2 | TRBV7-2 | CASSLKRGCYNEQFF | TGTGCCAGCAGCCTCAAGCGGGGGTGCTACAATGAGCAGTTCTTC
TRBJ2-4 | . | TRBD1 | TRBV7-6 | CASSRTGTGSGENIQYF | TGTGCCAGCAGCAGAACCGGGACAGGGAGTGGGGAAAACATTCAGTACTTC
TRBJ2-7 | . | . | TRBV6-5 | CASSYGTSYEQYF | TGTGCCAGCAGTTACGGGACTTCCTACGAGCAGTACTTC
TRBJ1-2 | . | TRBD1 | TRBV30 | CAWSVEGAQGYTF | TGTGCCTGGAGTGTTGAGGGGGCGCAAGGCTACACCTTC
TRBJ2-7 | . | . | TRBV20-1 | CSVTEGYEQYF | TGCAGTGTAACAGAGGGCTACGAGCAGTACTTC
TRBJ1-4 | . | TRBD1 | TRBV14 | CASSPKPRDRGHKPTNEKLFF | TGTGCCAGCAGCCCAAAGCCGCGGGACAGGGGCCATAAACCAACTAATGAAAAACTGTTTTTT
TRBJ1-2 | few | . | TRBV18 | CASSPKGIGFLTGYGYTF | TGTGCCAGCTCACCAAAGGGGATAGGATTTCTTACGGGCTATGGCTACACCTTC
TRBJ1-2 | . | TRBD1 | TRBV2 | CASGGQGATLYYGYTF | TGTGCCAGCGGCGGACAGGGGGCCACCCTTTACTATGGCTACACCTTC
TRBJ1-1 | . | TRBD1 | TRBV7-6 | CASSADEDRRGTEAFF | TGTGCCAGCAGCGCAGACGAGGACAGGAGAGGGACTGAAGCTTTCTTT
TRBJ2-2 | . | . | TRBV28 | CASRYTPLGATGRIGELFF | TGTGCCAGCAGGTATACCCCTCTTGGGGCGACAGGGAGGATCGGGGAGCTGTTTTTT
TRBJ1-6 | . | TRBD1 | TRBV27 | CASRYVGDREYNSPLHF | TGTGCCAGCAGGTACGTGGGGGACAGAGAATATAATTCACCCCTCCACTTT
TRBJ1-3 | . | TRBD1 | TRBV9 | CASSGRTGFSGNTIYF | TGTGCCAGCAGCGGTAGGACAGGGTTCTCTGGAAACACCATATATTTT
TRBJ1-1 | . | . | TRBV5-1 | CASSLVRAGNTEAFF | TGCGCCAGCAGCTTGGTCAGGGCCGGGAACACTGAAGCTTTCTTT
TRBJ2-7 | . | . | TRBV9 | CASSVATDVTYEQYF | TGTGCCAGCAGCGTAGCGACAGACGTTACCTACGAGCAGTACTTC
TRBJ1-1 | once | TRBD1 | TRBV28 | CASTPDRGVNNTEAFF | TGTGCCAGCACCCCTGACAGGGGAGTTAATAACACTGAAGCTTTCTTT
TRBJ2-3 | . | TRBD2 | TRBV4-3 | CASSQGKSGGPNSDTQYF | TGCGCCAGCAGCCAAGGGAAAAGCGGGGGGCCGAACTCAGATACGCAGTATTTT
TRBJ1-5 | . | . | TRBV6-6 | CASSSNSNQPQHF | TGTGCCAGCAGTTCAAATAGCAATCAGCCCCAGCATTTT
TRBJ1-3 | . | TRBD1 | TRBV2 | CASSGTGGDSWGNTIYF | TGTGCCAGCAGCGGGACAGGGGGAGATTCGTGGGGAAACACCATATATTTT
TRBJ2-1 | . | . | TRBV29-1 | CSVEDRQPPGCNEQFF | TGCAGCGTTGAAGATCGTCAACCCCCGGGGTGCAATGAGCAGTTCTTC
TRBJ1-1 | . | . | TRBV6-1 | CASSEAWGVGNTEAFF | TGTGCCAGCAGTGAAGCCTGGGGGGTGGGGAACACTGAAGCTTTCTTT
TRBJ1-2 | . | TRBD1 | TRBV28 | CASKETGRSNYGYTF | TGTGCCAGCAAAGAGACAGGGCGCTCTAACTATGGCTACACCTTC
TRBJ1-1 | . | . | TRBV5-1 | CASSAGRGREGERTEAFF | TGCGCCAGCAGCGCGGGGAGGGGCAGGGAAGGGGAACGGACTGAAGCTTTCTTT
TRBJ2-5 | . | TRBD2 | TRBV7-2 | CASSLGLAGGPMETQYF | TGTGCCAGCAGCTTAGGATTAGCGGGGGGGCCAATGGAGACCCAGTACTTC
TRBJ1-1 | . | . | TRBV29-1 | CSVVLNTEAFF | TGCAGCGTTGTCTTGAACACTGAAGCTTTCTTT